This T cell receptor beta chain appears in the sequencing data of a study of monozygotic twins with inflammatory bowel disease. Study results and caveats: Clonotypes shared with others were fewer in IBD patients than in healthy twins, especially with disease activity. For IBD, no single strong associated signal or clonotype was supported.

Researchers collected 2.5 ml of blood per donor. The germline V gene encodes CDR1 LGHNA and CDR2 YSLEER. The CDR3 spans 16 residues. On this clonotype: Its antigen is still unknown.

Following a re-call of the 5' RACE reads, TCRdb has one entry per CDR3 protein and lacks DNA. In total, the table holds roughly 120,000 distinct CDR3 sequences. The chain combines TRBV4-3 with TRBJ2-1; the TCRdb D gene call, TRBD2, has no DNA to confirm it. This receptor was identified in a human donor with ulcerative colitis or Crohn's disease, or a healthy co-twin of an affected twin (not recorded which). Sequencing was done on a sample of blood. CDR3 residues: CASSQDKSGRYNEQFF.